The clone carrying this TCR beta chain showed up just a few times. Source study methods: Amplification with reference gene primers provided the estimates of nucleated cell counts. Repertoires were generated with immunoSEQ multiplex PCR, while TCRdb's copy carries only in-frame clones and drops some. V, J and clone size are those of that table, while D and trimming were read from the DNA. The table includes some 170,000 clones, roughly 79% detected once. This sample is part of a study of blood T cell repertoires in COVID-19. Looking at the study overall: The cDNA or gDNA used as material had been derived from T cells, B-cell-depleted T cells, or PBMCs.

Followed over time, Seattle patients had been enrolled while infection was active. V lost 5 bases, J lost 0 bases, and 9 bases stayed unmatched. The CDR3 consists of 17 residues. The germline V gene has CDR1 SGHVS and CDR2 FNYEAQ. This sequence joins TRBV7-6 and TRBJ2-7; 11 bases agree with TRBD1. This TCR was sampled from a woman aged 40-49 years with COVID-19, enrolled during active disease. The sample comprised peripheral blood. The CDR3 loop is CASSAGTGGPSSYEQYF. The CDR3 DNA sequence: TGTGCCAGCAGCGCGGGGACAGGGGGTCCTAGCTCCTACGAGCAGTACTTC.